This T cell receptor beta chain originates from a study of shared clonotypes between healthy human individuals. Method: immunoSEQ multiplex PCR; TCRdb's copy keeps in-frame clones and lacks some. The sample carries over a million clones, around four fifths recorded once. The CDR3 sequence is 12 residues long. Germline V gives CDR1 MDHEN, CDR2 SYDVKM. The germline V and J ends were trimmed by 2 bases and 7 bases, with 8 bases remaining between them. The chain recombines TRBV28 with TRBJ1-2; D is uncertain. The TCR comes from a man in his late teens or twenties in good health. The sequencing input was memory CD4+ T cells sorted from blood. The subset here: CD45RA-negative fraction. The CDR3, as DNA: TGTGCCAGCAGTTTACCCCCCTCTGGCTACACCTTC. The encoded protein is CASSLPPSGYTF.